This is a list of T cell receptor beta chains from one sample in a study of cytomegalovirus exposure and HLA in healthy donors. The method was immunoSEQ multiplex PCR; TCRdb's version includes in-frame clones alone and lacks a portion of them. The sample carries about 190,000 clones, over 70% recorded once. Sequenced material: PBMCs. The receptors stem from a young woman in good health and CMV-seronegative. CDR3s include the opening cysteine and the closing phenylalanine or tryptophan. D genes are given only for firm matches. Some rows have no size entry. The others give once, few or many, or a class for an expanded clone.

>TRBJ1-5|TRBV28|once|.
CASSFLARDYIGNQPQHF
TGTGCCAGCAGTTTTCTAGCAAGGGACTATATCGGCAATCAGCCCCAGCATTTT
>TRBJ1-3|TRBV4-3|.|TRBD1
CASSLEGQGLNTIYF
TGCGCCAGCAGCCTAGAGGGACAGGGGTTAAACACCATATATTTT
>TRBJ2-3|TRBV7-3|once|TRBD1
CASSLSRGDRGLADTQYF
TGTGCCAGCAGCTTAAGTCGCGGAGACAGGGGGCTTGCGGATACGCAGTATTTT
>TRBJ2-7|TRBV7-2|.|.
CASSSYSGYSYEQYF
TGTGCCAGCAGCTCGTATTCGGGATACTCCTACGAGCAGTACTTC
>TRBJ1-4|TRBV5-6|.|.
CASSLRGTNEKLFF
TGTGCCAGCAGCTTGAGGGGTACTAATGAAAAACTGTTTTTT
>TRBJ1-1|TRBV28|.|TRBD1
CASSARQGKADTEAFF
TGTGCCAGCAGCGCTAGACAGGGGAAGGCGGACACTGAAGCTTTCTTT
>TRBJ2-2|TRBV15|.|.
CATSRDLDTGELFF
TGTGCCACCAGCAGAGACCTAGACACCGGGGAGCTGTTTTTT
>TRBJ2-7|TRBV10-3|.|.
CAIRGSVGTSYEQYF
TGTGCCATCAGAGGGAGTGTGGGGACTTCCTACGAGCAGTACTTC
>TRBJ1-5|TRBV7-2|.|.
CASSLAGQGLQPQHF
TGTGCCAGCAGCTTAGCGGGTCAGGGGCTTCAGCCCCAGCATTTT
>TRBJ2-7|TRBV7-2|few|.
CASRYKPGEHYEQYF
TGTGCCAGCAGATATAAACCGGGGGAACACTACGAGCAGTACTTC
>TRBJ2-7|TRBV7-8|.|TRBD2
CASSLSWLAGVGEQYF
TGTGCCAGCAGCTTAAGTTGGCTAGCGGGAGTAGGCGAGCAGTACTTC
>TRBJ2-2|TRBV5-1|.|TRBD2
CASSLVAGTGELFF
TGCGCCAGCAGCTTGGTAGCGGGCACCGGGGAGCTGTTTTTT
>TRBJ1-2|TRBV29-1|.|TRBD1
CSVVESGQNGYTF
TGCAGCGTTGTGGAGTCGGGACAGAATGGCTACACCTTC
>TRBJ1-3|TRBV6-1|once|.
CASSEARGYSGNTIYF
TGTGCCAGCAGTGAGGCCAGGGGTTATTCTGGAAACACCATATATTTT
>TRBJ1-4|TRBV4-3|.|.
CASSQERQATNEKLFF
TGCGCCAGCAGCCAAGAACGACAGGCAACTAATGAAAAACTGTTTTTT
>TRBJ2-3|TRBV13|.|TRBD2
CASSLGTSGRGDTQYF
TGTGCCAGCAGCCTGGGGACTAGCGGGAGGGGAGATACGCAGTATTTT
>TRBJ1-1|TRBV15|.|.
CATTLSGRQSTEAFF
TGTGCCACCACTCTTTCGGGGAGGCAGAGCACTGAAGCTTTCTTT
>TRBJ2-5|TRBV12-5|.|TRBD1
CASGSETGKETQYF
TGTGCTAGTGGTTCCGAGACAGGGAAAGAGACCCAGTACTTC
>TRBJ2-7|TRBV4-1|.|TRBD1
CASSPGQGSSYEQYF
TGCGCCAGCAGCCCGGGACAGGGAAGCTCCTACGAGCAGTACTTC
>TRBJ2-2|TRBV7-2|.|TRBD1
CASSVGQVTGELFF
TGTGCCAGCAGCGTGGGACAGGTCACCGGGGAGCTGTTTTTT
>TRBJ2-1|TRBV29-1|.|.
CSVGVARSHNEQFF
TGCAGCGTTGGTGTGGCGAGGTCCCACAATGAGCAGTTCTTC
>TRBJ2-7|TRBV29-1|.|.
CSVELGGSYEQYF
TGCAGCGTTGAATTAGGGGGCTCCTACGAGCAGTACTTC
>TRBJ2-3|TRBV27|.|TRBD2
CASRTTSGSTYTQYF
TGTGCCAGCAGAACCACTAGCGGGAGTACCTATACGCAGTATTTT
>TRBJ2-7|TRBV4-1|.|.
CASSPGTLSSYEQYF
TGCGCCAGCAGTCCAGGGACACTTAGCTCCTACGAGCAGTACTTC
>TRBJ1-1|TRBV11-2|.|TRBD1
CASSISQGTTEAFF
TGTGCCAGCAGCATCTCACAGGGGACCACTGAAGCTTTCTTT
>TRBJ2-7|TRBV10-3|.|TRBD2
CAISEPPGGLAGGRSSYEQYF
TGTGCCATCAGTGAACCACCCGGTGGACTAGCGGGAGGCCGAAGCTCCTACGAGCAGTACTTC
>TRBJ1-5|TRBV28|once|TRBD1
CSTADRGYSNQPQHF
TGTTCAACGGCGGACAGGGGGTATAGCAATCAGCCCCAGCATTTT
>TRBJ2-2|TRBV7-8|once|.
CASSTRRRTANTGELFF
TGTGCCAGCAGCACTAGGCGGCGGACAGCCAACACCGGGGAGCTGTTTTTT
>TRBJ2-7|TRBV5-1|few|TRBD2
CASSLVSGLAGGEQYF
TGCGCCAGCAGCTTGGTGAGTGGACTAGCGGGAGGCGAGCAGTACTTC
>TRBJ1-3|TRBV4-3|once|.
CASSQDPGFGNTIYF
TGCGCCAGCAGCCAAGATCCAGGGTTTGGAAACACCATATATTTT
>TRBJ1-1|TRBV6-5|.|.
CASSKGGGTEAFF
TGTGCCAGCAGCAAAGGGGGGGGCACTGAAGCTTTCTTT
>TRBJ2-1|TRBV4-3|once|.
CASSQEWQGIRNEQFF
TGCGCCAGCAGCCAAGAGTGGCAGGGGATTCGCAATGAGCAGTTCTTC
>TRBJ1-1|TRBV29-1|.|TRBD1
CSVAQGQNTEAFF
TGCAGCGTTGCACAGGGGCAGAACACTGAAGCTTTCTTT
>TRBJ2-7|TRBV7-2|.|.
CASSLDPGEQYF
TGTGCCAGCAGCTTAGACCCGGGCGAGCAGTACTTC
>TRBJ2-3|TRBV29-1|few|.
CSPTRASGPDTQYF
TGCAGCCCCACCAGGGCGAGTGGTCCAGATACGCAGTATTTT
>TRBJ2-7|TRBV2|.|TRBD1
CASSEGDRAGYEQYF
TGTGCCAGCAGTGAAGGAGACAGGGCAGGCTACGAGCAGTACTTC
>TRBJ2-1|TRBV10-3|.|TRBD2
CAISTGTSSNEQFF
TGTGCCATCAGTACCGGGACTAGCAGTAATGAGCAGTTCTTC